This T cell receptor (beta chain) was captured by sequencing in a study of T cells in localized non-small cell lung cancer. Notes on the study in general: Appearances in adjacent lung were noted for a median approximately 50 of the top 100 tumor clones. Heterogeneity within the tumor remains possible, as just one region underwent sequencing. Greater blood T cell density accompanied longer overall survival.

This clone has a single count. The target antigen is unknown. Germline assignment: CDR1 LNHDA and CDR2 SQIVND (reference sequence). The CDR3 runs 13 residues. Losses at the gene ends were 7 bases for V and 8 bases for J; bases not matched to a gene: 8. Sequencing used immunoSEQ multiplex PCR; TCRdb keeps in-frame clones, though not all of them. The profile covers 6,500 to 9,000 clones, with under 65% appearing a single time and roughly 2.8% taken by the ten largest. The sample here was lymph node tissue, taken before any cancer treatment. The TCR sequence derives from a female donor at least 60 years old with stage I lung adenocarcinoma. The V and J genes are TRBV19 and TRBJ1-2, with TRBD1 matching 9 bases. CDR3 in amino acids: CASTPGTGRGYTF. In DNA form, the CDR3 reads TGTGCCAGTACCCCAGGGACAGGGCGAGGCTACACCTTC.